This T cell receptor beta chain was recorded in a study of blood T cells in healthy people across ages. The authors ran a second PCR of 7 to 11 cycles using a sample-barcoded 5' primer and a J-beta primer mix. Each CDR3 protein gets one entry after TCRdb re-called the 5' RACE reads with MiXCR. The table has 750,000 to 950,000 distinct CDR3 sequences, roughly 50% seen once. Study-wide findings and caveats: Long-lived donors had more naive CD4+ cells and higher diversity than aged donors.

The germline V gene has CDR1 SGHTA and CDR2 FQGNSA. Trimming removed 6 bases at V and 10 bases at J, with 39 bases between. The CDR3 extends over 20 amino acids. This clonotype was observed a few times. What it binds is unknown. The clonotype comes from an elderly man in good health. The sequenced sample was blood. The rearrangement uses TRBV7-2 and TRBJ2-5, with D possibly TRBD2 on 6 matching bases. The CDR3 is CASSFPGTGRAHATGWVQYF. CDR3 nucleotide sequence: TGTGCCAGCAGTTTCCCCGGGACTGGGAGAGCCCACGCCACGGGATGGGTCCAGTACTTC.